The clone carrying this TCR beta chain was recorded a few times. The antigen is unknown. The data were taken from a study of T cells after yellow fever vaccination. General observations from the study: Repertoires sorted by FACS could include abundant clonotypes that are contaminants from the bulk population.

The CDR3 covers 16 residues. V was pared by 1 base and J by 7 bases, with 20 bases between. Germline V gene data show CDR1 as KGHSH and CDR2 as LQKENI. TCRdb re-called the 5' RACE reads through MiXCR, storing one row per CDR3 protein. The repertoire holds just under 600,000 distinct CDR3 sequences, with approximately 13% as singletons. The specimen was PBMCs, collected on the day of the yellow fever booster vaccination. V is TRBV18 and J is TRBJ2-7; D gene uncertain. The TCR was taken from a young man who received the YFV17D yellow fever vaccine. CDR3 in amino acids: CASSPLRAGMTEEQYF. The CDR3 DNA is TGTGCCAGCTCACCACTTCGGGCAGGAATGACTGAAGAGCAGTACTTC. Full variable domain (remainder filled in from reference TRBV18 and TRBJ2-7): NAGVMQNPRHLVRRRGQEARLRCSPMKGHSHVYWYRQLPEEGLKFMVYLQKENIIDESGMPKERFSAEFPKEGPSILRIQQVVRGDSAAYFCASSPLRAGMTEEQYFGPGTRLTVT.